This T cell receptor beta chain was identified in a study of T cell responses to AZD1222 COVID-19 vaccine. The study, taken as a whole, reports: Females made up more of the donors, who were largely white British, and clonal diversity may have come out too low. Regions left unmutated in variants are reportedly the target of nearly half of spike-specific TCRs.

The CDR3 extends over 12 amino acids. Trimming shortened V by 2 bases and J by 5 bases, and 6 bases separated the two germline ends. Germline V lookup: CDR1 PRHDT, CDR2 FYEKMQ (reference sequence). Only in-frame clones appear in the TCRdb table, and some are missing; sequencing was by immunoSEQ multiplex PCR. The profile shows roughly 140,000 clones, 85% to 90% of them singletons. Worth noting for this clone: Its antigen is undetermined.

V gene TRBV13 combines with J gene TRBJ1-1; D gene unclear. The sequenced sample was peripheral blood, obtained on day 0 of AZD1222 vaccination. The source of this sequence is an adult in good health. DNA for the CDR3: TGTGCCAGCAGCTTATGGGAGACTGAAGCTTTCTTT. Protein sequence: CASSLWETEAFF.